This T cell receptor (beta chain) was observed in a study of blood T cell repertoires in COVID-19. Study overall: The United States, Italy and Spain supplied acute and convalescent COVID-19 samples.

The CDR3 sequence is 13 residues long. V gave up 5 bases and J gave up 4 bases; unmatched junction bases: 3. CDR1 MDHEN and CDR2 SYDVKM come from the germline V gene. As originally analysed: Using reference gene primer amplification, nucleated cell counts were estimated. Clones were sequenced by immunoSEQ multiplex PCR, and TCRdb holds only the in-frame ones, with some missing. The V and J calls and clone size are taken from that table; D and trimming were inferred from the DNA. Counted here are 400,000 or so clones, around 89% occurring once; the ten biggest clones make up less than 2%. The gene calls are TRBV28 and TRBJ1-2, with TRBD1 matching over 8 bases. This clonotype was obtained from a woman in her thirties or forties with COVID-19, enrolled during active disease. Sequenced material: peripheral blood. The CDR3 DNA reads TGTGCCAGCAGTCAGGACAGGGTCTATGGCTACACCTTC. Its translation: CASSQDRVYGYTF.